This entry describes one T cell receptor (beta chain). CDR3 size: 15 residues. The germline V and J ends were trimmed by 5 bases and 5 bases, with 18 bases remaining between them. Germline V gene data show CDR1 as MDHEN and CDR2 as SYDVKM. The sample is drawn from a study of cytomegalovirus exposure and HLA in healthy donors. In the study overall: About 180 million T cells yielded some 100 million unique TCR beta sequences, as an earlier analysis found. In an early release, HLA-typed donors contributed approximately 82 million unique TCR sequences.

The primer mix had 60 Vbeta and 13 Jbeta primers. TCRdb's table, derived via immunoSEQ multiplex PCR, lists solely in-frame clones and lacks some. Of 150,000 to 200,000 clones listed, about 70% were seen once; the top ten hold 3.5% to 5%. The donors, nominally healthy at sampling, likely had unrecorded immune exposures. This TCR came from a woman between 18 and 30 years old in good health and CMV-seropositive. The sample was PBMCs. The genes are TRBV28 and TRBJ1-2, with D perhaps matching TRBD1 (5 bases). The CDR3 DNA sequence: TGTGCCAGCAGTCCCCCCCTTTCGGGGGGATATGGCTACACCTTC. Translated: CASSPPLSGGYGYTF.